This TCR beta chain appears in the sequencing data of a study of blood T cell repertoires in COVID-19. The wider study: From T cells, B-cell-depleted T cells, or PBMCs came the material, which was cDNA or gDNA.

As processed by the authors: From reference gene primer amplification, estimates of nucleated cell counts were derived. The method was immunoSEQ multiplex PCR; TCRdb's version includes in-frame clones alone and lacks a portion of them. V, J and clone size are taken as reported in that table, and D and trimming were inferred from the DNA itself. The data show roughly 290,000 clones, with approximately 85% seen just once and 3.5% to 4.5% held by the top ten. V was clipped by 3 bases and J by 0 bases, with 20 bases between them. This CDR3 has 18 residues. CDR1 and CDR2 from the germline V gene are KGHSH and LQKENI.

The sequenced sample consisted of PBMCs or T cells enriched from blood (not recorded which). This clonotype originated in a young woman who had recovered from COVID-19. The V call is TRBV18, the J call TRBJ1-1; weak D call: TRBD1 (6 bases). The CDR3 spells CASSPQIKSGTMNTEAFF. Written as DNA, the CDR3 is TGTGCCAGCTCACCGCAAATAAAATCCGGGACAATGAACACTGAAGCTTTCTTT.